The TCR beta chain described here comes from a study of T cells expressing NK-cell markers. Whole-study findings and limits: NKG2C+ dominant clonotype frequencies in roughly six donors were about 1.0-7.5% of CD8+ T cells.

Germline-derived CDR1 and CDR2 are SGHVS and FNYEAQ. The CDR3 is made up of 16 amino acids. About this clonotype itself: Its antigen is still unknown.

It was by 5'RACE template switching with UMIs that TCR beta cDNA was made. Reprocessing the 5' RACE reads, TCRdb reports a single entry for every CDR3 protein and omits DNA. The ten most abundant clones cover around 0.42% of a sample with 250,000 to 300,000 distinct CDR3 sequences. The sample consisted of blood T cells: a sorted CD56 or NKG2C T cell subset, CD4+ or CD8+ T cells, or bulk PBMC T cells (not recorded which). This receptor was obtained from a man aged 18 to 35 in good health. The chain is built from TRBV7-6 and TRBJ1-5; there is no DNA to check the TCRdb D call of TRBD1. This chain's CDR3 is CASSLGAAGGPQPQHF.